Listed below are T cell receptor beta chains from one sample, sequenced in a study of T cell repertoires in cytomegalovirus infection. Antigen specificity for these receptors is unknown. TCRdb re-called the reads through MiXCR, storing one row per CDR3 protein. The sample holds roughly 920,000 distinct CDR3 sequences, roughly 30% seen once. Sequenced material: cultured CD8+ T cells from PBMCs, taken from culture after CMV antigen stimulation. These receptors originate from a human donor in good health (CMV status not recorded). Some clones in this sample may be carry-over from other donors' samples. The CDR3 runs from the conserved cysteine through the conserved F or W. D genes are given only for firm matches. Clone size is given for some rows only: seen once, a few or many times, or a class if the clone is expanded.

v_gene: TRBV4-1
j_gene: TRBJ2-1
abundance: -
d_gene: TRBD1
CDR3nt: TGCGCCAGCAGCCCCGAGCCCGGGACAGCCAATGAGCAGTTCTTC
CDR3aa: CASSPEPGTANEQFF

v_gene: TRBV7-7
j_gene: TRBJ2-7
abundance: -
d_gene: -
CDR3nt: TGTGCTAGCAGCCACCGACTAGTGGACGAGCAGTACTTC
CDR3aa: CASSHRLVDEQYF

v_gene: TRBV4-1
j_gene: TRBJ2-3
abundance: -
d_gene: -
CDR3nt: TGCGCCAGCAGCCAAGAGGGGGGCCCCTTCTCAAGCACAGATACGCAGTATTTT
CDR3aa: CASSQEGGPFSSTDTQYF

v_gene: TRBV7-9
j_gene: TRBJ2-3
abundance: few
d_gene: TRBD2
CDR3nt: TGTGCCAGCAGCTCGCAGACTAGCGGGGGGGCAGATACGCAGTATTTT
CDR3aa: CASSSQTSGGADTQYF

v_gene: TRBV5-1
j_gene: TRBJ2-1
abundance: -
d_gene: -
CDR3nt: TGCGCCAGCAGCTTGACAGCGGCCTACAATGAGCAGTTCTTC
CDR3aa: CASSLTAAYNEQFF

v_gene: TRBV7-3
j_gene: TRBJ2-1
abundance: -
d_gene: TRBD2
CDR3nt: TGTGCCAGCAGCTTAAATGAGCGGGGGGCTCGGAATGAGCAGTTCTTC
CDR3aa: CASSLNERGARNEQFF

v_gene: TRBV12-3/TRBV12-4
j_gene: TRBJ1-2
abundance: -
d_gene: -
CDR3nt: TGTGCCAGCAGTTCCGGACAGCCAGCCAACACCTTC
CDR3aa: CASSSGQPANTF

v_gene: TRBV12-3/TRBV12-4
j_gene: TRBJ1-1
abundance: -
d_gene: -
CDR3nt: TGTGCCAGCAGCCCAGGGAGCCCTGAAGCTTTCTTT
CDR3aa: CASSPGSPEAFF

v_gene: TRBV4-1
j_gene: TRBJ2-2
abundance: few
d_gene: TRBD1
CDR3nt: TGCGCCAGCAGCCAAGGGACAGGGAGGCACACCGGGGAGCTGTTTTTT
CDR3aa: CASSQGTGRHTGELFF

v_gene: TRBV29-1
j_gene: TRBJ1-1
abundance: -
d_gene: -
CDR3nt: TGCAGCGTGAGGGTCTTAGGGGAAGCTTTCTTT
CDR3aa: CSVRVLGEAFF

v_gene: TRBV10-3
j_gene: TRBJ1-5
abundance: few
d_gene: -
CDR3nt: TGTGCCATCAGCGTGACACCCGGTCCCGTCAATCAGCCCCAGCATTTT
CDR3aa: CAISVTPGPVNQPQHF

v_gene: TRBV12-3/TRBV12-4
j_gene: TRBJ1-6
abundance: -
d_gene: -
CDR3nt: TGTGCCAGCAGTGGGCCCGCTGTTGCTGGTTCACCCCTCCACTTT
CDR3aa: CASSGPAVAGSPLHF

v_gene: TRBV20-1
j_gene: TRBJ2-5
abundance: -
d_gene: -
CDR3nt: TGCAGTGCTAGAGGAGGGGTCCAAGAGACCCAGTACTTC
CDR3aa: CSARGGVQETQYF

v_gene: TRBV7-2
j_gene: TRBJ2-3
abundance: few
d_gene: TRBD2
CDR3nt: TGTGCCAGCAGCCCCTTCGGACTAGCGGGGGGGCCGAGCACAGATACGCAGTATTTT
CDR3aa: CASSPFGLAGGPSTDTQYF

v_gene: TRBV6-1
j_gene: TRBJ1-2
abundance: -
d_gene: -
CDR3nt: TGTGCCAGCAGTAAAACCGGGACGGAAGATCCCTATGGCTACACCTTC
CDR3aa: CASSKTGTEDPYGYTF

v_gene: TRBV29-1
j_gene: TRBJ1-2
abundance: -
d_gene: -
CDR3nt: TGCAGCGTGATATCGAATGGCTACACCTTC
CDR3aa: CSVISNGYTF

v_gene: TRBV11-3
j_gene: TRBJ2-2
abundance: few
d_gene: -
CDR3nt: TGTGCCAGCAGCATTAGGGGAGAGGGCAGAGGCACCGGGGAGCTGTTTTTT
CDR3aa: CASSIRGEGRGTGELFF

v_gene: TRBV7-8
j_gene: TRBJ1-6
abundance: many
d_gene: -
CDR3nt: TGTGCCAGCACCTCGGGGGGAAATTCACCCCTCCACTTT
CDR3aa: CASTSGGNSPLHF

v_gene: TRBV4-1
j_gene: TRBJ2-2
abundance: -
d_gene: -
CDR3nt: TGCGCCAGCAGCCAGCACAGGGCGGCCGGGGAGCTGTTTTTT
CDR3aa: CASSQHRAAGELFF

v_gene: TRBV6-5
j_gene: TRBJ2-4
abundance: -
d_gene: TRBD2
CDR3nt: TGTGCCAGCAGTTACTCGATCGGACTAGCGGGGACCAAAAACATTCAGTACTTC
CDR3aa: CASSYSIGLAGTKNIQYF

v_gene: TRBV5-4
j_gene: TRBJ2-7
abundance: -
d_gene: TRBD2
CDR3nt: TGTGCCAGCAGCTTGGGACTAGCGGGGAGTAAAACCTACGAGCAGTACTTC
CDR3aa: CASSLGLAGSKTYEQYF

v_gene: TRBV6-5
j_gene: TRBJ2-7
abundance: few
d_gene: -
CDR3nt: TGTGCCAGCAGTCCCAGGGGTAGCGGGTTGTACTACGAGCAGTACTTC
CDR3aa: CASSPRGSGLYYEQYF

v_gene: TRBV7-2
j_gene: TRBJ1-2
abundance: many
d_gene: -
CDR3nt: TGTGCCAGCAGTCCCCTCGGGGACTATGGCTACACCTTC
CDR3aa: CASSPLGDYGYTF

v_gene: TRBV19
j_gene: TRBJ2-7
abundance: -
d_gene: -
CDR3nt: TGTGCCAGTAGTATGAAGGGGCGGAACCTTTTCTACGAGCAGTACTTC
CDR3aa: CASSMKGRNLFYEQYF

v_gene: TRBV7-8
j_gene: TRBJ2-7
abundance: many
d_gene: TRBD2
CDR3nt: TGTGCCAGCAACTTCGGGTTAGCGGGGGGGTCCTACGAGCAGTACTTC
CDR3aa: CASNFGLAGGSYEQYF

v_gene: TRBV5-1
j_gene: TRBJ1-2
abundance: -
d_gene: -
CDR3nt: TGCGCCAGCAGCTCGACAGGAGATGATGGCTACACCTTC
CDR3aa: CASSSTGDDGYTF

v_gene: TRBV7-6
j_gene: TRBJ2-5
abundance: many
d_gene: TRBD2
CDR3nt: TGTGCCAGCAGCTCCGGGACTAGCGGGGGGGAACAAGAGACCCAGTACTTC
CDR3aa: CASSSGTSGGEQETQYF

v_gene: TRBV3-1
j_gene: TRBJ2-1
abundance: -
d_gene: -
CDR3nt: TGTGCCAGCAGCCCCCGGGACAACCCCTACAATGAGCAGTTCTTC
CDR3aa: CASSPRDNPYNEQFF

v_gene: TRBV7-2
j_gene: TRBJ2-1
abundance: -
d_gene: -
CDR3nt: TGTGCCACCCCTGGGGGTACGGAGCAGTTCTTC
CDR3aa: CATPGGTEQFF

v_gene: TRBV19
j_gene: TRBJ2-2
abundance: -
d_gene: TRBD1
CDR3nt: TGTGCCATAGGGCAGGGGGCCGGGGAGCTGTTTTTT
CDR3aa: CAIGQGAGELFF

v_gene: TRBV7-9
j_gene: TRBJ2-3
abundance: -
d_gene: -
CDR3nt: TGTGTCAGCAGCCGAAAGTCGGCGGGTCTCACAGATACGCAGTATTTT
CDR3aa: CVSSRKSAGLTDTQYF

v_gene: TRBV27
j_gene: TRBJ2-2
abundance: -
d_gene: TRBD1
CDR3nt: TGTGCCAGCAGTCCCCCGGGACAGCTTGGCGGGGAGCTGTTTTTT
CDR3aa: CASSPPGQLGGELFF

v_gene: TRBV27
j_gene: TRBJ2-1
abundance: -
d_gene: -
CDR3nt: TGTGCCAGCAGTTTATCTGGACGGGGCAATGAGCAGTTCTTC
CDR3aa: CASSLSGRGNEQFF

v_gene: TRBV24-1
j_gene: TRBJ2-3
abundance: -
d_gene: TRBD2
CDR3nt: TGTGCCACCCGAAGCGGGGGGATAAACACAGATACGCAGTATTTT
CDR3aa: CATRSGGINTDTQYF

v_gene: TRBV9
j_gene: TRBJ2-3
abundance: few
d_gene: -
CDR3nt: TGTGCCAGCAGCGGGGAAGGGGGGCTTAGCACAGATACGCAGTATTTT
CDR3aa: CASSGEGGLSTDTQYF

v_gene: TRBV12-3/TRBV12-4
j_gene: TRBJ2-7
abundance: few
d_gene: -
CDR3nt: TGTGCCAGCAGTTCCCCACAGGGTCCCTACGAGCAGTACTTC
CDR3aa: CASSSPQGPYEQYF

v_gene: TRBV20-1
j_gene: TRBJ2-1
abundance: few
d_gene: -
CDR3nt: TGCAGTGTGAGTGAGCAGTTCTTC
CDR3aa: CSVSEQFF

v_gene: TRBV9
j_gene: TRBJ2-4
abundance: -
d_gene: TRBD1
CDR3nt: TGTGCCAGCAGCCCCCTGGACAGGCCCAAAAACATTCAGTACTTC
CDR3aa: CASSPLDRPKNIQYF

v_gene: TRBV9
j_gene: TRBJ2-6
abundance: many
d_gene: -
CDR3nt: TGTGCCAGCAGCCCACGGGACTCTGGGGCCAACGTCCTGACTTTC
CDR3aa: CASSPRDSGANVLTF

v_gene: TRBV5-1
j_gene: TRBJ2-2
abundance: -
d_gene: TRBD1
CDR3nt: TGCGCCAGCAGCTACCGGACAGGGGGCCACACCGGGGAGCTGTTTTTT
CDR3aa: CASSYRTGGHTGELFF

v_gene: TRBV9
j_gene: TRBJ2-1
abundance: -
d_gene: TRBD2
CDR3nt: TGTGCCAGCAGCGTTTACAGCGGGGGCGCCTACAATGAGCAGTTCTTC
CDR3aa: CASSVYSGGAYNEQFF